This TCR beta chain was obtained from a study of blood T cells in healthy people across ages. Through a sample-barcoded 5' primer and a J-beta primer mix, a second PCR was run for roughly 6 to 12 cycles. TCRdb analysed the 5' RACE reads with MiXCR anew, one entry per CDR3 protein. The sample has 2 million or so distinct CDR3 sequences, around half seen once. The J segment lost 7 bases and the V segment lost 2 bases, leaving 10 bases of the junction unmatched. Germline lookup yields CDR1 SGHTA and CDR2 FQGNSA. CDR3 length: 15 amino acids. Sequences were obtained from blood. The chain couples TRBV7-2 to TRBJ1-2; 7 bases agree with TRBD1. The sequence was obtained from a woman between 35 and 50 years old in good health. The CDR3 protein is CASSLQMGTVAGYTF. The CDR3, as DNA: TGTGCCAGCAGCTTACAAATGGGGACAGTCGCTGGCTACACCTTC.